This T cell receptor beta chain stems from a study of blood T cell repertoires in COVID-19. Whole-study context: Italy, Spain and the United States were the sources of the convalescent and acute COVID-19 samples. T cells, B-cell-depleted T cells, or PBMCs provided the cDNA or gDNA that served as material.

The count of this clone is one. The CDR3 consists of 14 residues. Trimming took off 5 bases at V and 8 bases at J, with 15 bases between the two ends. Germline CDR1 MNHEY, CDR2 SMNVEV (reference sequence). Measured with immunoSEQ multiplex PCR; TCRdb has only the in-frame clones, and not every one. The sample shows fewer than 200,000 clones, 88% of them seen only once. The V gene is TRBV27, the J gene TRBJ2-2; D may be TRBD2 (5 bases). The TCR originated in a woman aged 18-29 years who had recovered from COVID-19. Sequenced sample: PBMCs or T cells enriched from blood (not recorded which). The CDR3 reads CASSPRVDPGELFF. The CDR3 DNA reads TGTGCCAGCAGTCCGCGGGTGGATCCGGGGGAGCTGTTTTTT.